These 27 T cell receptor beta chains share one sample of origin, sequenced in a study of T cells in Graves' hyperthyroidism and ophthalmopathy. TCR beta CDR3 sequences were amplified from RNA transcripts. The TCR CDR3 first-round RT-PCR relied on the HTBI primer set. TCRdb itself ran the multiplex PCR reads through MiXCR, one entry per CDR3 protein. The sample has a few hundred thousand distinct CDR3 sequences; 15% to 20% are singletons. The sample was blood. These receptors were collected from a woman in her thirties or forties with Graves' ophthalmopathy.

This clonotype was recorded many times. A junction boundary mismatches the germline segment, possibly from a read error. The chain links TRBV20-1 to TRBJ2-5, with a possible D match to TRBD2 (5 bases). The CDR3 extends over 14 amino acids. Germline V gene data show CDR1 as DFQATT and CDR2 as SNEGSKA (reference sequence). CDR3 protein: CSAEPLAVQEAQYF. The CDR3 nucleotides read TGCAGTGCCGAACCCCTAGCAGTACAAGAGGCCCAGTACTTC.

This clonotype was seen repeatedly, ten times or more. The V call is TRBV20-1, the J call TRBJ2-5; D unresolved. V was clipped by 3 bases and J by 5 bases, with 13 bases between them. Germline CDR1 reads DFQATT; CDR2 reads SNEGSKA (reference sequence). The CDR3 covers 13 residues. CDR3 residues: CSASLAVQETQYF. CDR3 DNA sequence: TGCAGTGCTAGCTTGGCCGTCCAGGAGACCCAGTACTTC.

The sample holds a few counts of this clonotype. This chain joins TRBV3-1 and TRBJ1-2; D not resolved. V lost 0 bases and J 7 bases, leaving 30 bases between the germline ends. Germline V lookup: CDR1 LGHDT, CDR2 YNNKEL (reference sequence). This CDR3 comprises 20 residues. CDR3 residues: CASSQDRRAIIGRARGGYTF. The CDR3 region has the DNA TGTGCCAGCAGCCAAGATCGGCGGGCCATAATCGGGCGGGCCCGAGGTGGCTACACCTTC.

This clonotype was observed at least ten times. The V call is TRBV7-6, the J call TRBJ1-4; 7 positions match TRBD1. V gave up 1 base and J gave up 7 bases; unmatched junction bases: 3. This CDR3 spans 14 amino acids. Germline CDR1 reads SGHVS; CDR2 reads FNYEAQ. CDR3: CASSLGTGAEKLFF. The CDR3 DNA reads TGTGCCAGCAGCTTAGGTACAGGGGCTGAAAAACTGTTTTTT.

In its sample, this clonotype was seen many times. At one end the junction does not follow the germline gene, possibly because of a read error. The chain joins TRBV5-6 to TRBJ1-2; 7 nucleotides match TRBD1. The CDR3 is 13 amino acids. CDR1 is SGHDT, CDR2 YYEEEE, per germline. CDR3 DNA: TGTGCCAGCAGCCTATCCGGGACAGAGGACGACCGATTC. Translated: CASSLSGTEDDRF.

This chain connects TRBV7-3 to TRBJ1-1; the D gene is possibly TRBD1 (6 bases). Trimming removed 4 bases from V and 2 bases from J, with 11 bases in between. The CDR3 sequence is 14 residues long. The V gene's germline CDR1 is SGHTA and CDR2 FQGTGA. CDR3 DNA sequence: TGTGCCAGCAGCTCCGGGACACACAACACTGAAGCTTTCTTT. Protein sequence: CASSSGTHNTEAFF.

This clonotype showed up many times. This chain connects TRBV27 to TRBJ2-5, with TRBD2 matching 8 bases. The CDR3 length is 16 residues. J gave up 2 bases and V 5 bases, and 10 bases lay outside the gene matches. Looked up from germline, CDR1 is MNHEY and CDR2 is SMNVEV (reference sequence). The CDR3 is CASSPPPGLVQETQYF. The CDR3 DNA follows: TGTGCCAGCAGTCCTCCACCGGGACTAGTTCAAGAGACCCAGTACTTC.

This clonotype has a count of ten or more. The V and J genes are TRBV6-1 and TRBJ2-2; 10 bases agree with TRBD1. CDR3 length: 13 residues. Germline assignment: CDR1 MNHNS and CDR2 SASEGT. Germline trimming cut 11 bases from V and 7 bases from J; bases unmatched to any gene: 7. CDR3 in amino acids: CALGTGDVGELFF. CDR3 bases: TGTGCCTTGGGGACAGGGGATGTCGGGGAGCTGTTTTTT.

Many counts were recorded for this clonotype. This chain uses TRBV7-6 with TRBJ1-1; weak D call: TRBD1 (5 bases). V lost 1 base to trimming and J lost 8 bases, with 14 bases between them. Germline V gene sequence: CDR1 SGHVS, CDR2 FNYEAQ. CDR3 length equals 14 residues. CDR3 region: CASSLGTQGPEAFF. DNA of the CDR3: TGTGCCAGCAGCTTAGGTACTCAGGGTCCCGAAGCTTTCTTT.

The table lists this clonotype with many counts. This chain links TRBV11-2 with TRBJ2-7; possibly TRBD1 for D (6 bases). V gave up 3 bases and J gave up 4 bases, with 13 bases separating them. Germline CDR1 SGHAT, CDR2 FQNNGV. The CDR3 is made up of 14 amino acids. This chain's CDR3 is CASSFETGPYEQYF. The CDR3 nucleotides read TGTGCCAGCAGCTTCGAGACAGGACCTTACGAGCAGTACTTC.

This clonotype was recorded at least ten times. The chain is built from TRBV6-1 and TRBJ1-5, with 7 bases that match TRBD1. Germline CDR1 reads MNHNS; CDR2 reads SASEGT. V shed 3 bases, J shed 4 bases, and the junction held 6 bases outside the gene matches. The CDR3 covers 15 residues. CDR3 coding DNA: TGTGCCAGCAGTGACAGGGGGGAACCTAATCAGCCCCAGCATTTT. Residues: CASSDRGEPNQPQHF.

This clonotype showed up many times. This chain links TRBV6-2 or TRBV6-3 with TRBJ1-2; D unresolved. This CDR3 region has 15 residues. Trimming removed 7 bases at V and 2 bases at J, with 17 bases between. CDR1 is MNHEY and CDR2 is SVGEGT in the germline V gene. The CDR3 region has the DNA TGTGCCAGCACCGACGAGGGCCTTTTGAACTATGGCTACACCTTC. It codes for CASTDEGLLNYGYTF.

V gene TRBV6-1 combines with J gene TRBJ1-2; D gene ambiguous. Trimming took off 7 bases at V and 2 bases at J, with 14 bases between the two ends. This CDR3 region has 14 residues. Germline CDR1 is MNHNS and CDR2 is SASEGT. CDR3 DNA: TGTGCCAGCACGCTGGAGAGGCAGAACTATGGCTACACCTTC. Translation: CASTLERQNYGYTF.

This clonotype occurred many times. V is TRBV12-3 or TRBV12-4 and J is TRBJ2-5; D is ambiguous. This CDR3 has 14 amino acids. V was pared by 1 base and J by 2 bases, with 8 bases between. CDR3 in DNA: TGTGCCAGCAGTTTAGAGGTCGGTCAAGAGACCCAGTACTTC. This encodes CASSLEVGQETQYF.

This clonotype showed up many times. This chain joins TRBV12-3 or TRBV12-4 and TRBJ2-3; no clear D gene. Deletions cut 3 bases from V and 6 bases from J, with 10 bases between. CDR3 length equals 13 residues. CDR3 region: CASSFFRRDTQYF. CDR3 nucleotide sequence: TGTGCCAGCAGTTTCTTCCGTCGGGATACGCAGTATTTT.

The chain carries TRBV6-2 or TRBV6-3 and TRBJ2-5, with D unresolved. Trimming removed 2 bases at V and 5 bases at J, with 6 bases between. The CDR3 extends over 12 amino acids. Germline assignment: CDR1 MNHEY and CDR2 SVGEGT. Here the CDR3 reads CASSYPVETQYF. Written as DNA, the CDR3 is TGTGCCAGCAGTTACCCAGTGGAGACCCAGTACTTC.

The V and J genes are TRBV11-2 and TRBJ2-7, with D maybe TRBD2 (6 bases). The CDR3 spans 15 residues. The germline V and J ends were trimmed by 5 bases and 5 bases, with 19 bases remaining between them. Germline values: CDR1 SGHAT, CDR2 FQNNGV. The CDR3 loop reads CASSRRGEGTHEQYF. CDR3 DNA sequence: TGTGCCAGCAGCCGGCGCGGGGAAGGCACACACGAGCAGTACTTC.

This clonotype was picked up many times. The chain carries TRBV7-8 and TRBJ1-2, with TRBD1 identical over 7 bases. The germline V gene has CDR1 SGHVS and CDR2 FQNEAQ. The CDR3 is made up of 15 amino acids. J gave up 6 bases and V 5 bases, and 12 bases lay outside the gene matches. DNA for the CDR3: TGTGCCAGCAGCGAGACAGGGCCAGGGGTTCATGGCTACACCTTC. Translating it yields CASSETGPGVHGYTF.

This clonotype was seen ten or more times. The V and J genes are TRBV19 and TRBJ1-5; 7 nucleotides line up with TRBD1. The germline gives CDR1 LNHDA, CDR2 SQIVND (reference sequence). V dropped 5 bases and J dropped 3; count of bases not matched to a gene: 7. The CDR3 runs 15 residues. The CDR3 DNA reads TGTGCCAGTAGTCAAAATACAGGGGCCAATCAGCCCCAGCATTTT. Amino acid sequence: CASSQNTGANQPQHF.

This clonotype was recorded many times. The V call is TRBV5-5, the J call TRBJ2-7; D may match TRBD1 or TRBD2 (5 bases each). The CDR3 has 16 amino acids. V was trimmed by 0 bases and J by 3 bases, leaving 16 bases between them. In germline, CDR1 is SGHKS, CDR2 YYEKEE (reference sequence). This CDR3 is CASSLDGGALFYEQYF. CDR3 nucleotide sequence: TGTGCCAGCAGCTTGGATGGGGGAGCGCTGTTCTACGAGCAGTACTTC.

This clonotype came up many times. This chain joins TRBV7-8 and TRBJ2-7; possibly TRBD2 for D (5 bases). V was clipped by 1 base and J by 2 bases, with 12 bases between them. This CDR3 has 15 amino acids. From germline, CDR1 is SGHVS and CDR2 FQNEAQ. The CDR3 bases are TGTGCCAGCAGCTTAGGTTTGGACTGGGCCTACGAGCAGTACTTC. Translated, it gives CASSLGLDWAYEQYF.

This clonotype was seen many times. The V and J genes are TRBV28 and TRBJ1-1, with D possibly TRBD1 on 5 matching bases. V was cut by 2 bases and J by 0 bases, with 19 bases left in between. The germline V gene has CDR1 MDHEN and CDR2 SYDVKM. The CDR3 has 18 amino acids. DNA of the CDR3: TGTGCCAGCAGTTTAGCATTTACGATGGGGCGGCTGAACACTGAAGCTTTCTTT. It yields the protein CASSLAFTMGRLNTEAFF.

This clonotype appeared once. The genes are TRBV6-1 and TRBJ2-7; D remains unclear. The CDR3 is 16 residues long. Germline V lookup: CDR1 MNHNS, CDR2 SASEGT. Trimming took off 0 bases at V and 7 bases at J, with 19 bases between the two ends. The CDR3 loop is CASSEALATANGEQYF. The CDR3 nucleotides read TGTGCCAGCAGTGAAGCGTTGGCCACGGCAAATGGGGAGCAGTACTTC.

This clonotype appeared many times. V is TRBV28 and J is TRBJ1-2; unclear D gene. Trimming shortened V by 6 bases and J by 4 bases, and 6 bases separated the two germline ends. Looked up from germline, CDR1 is MDHEN and CDR2 is SYDVKM. This CDR3 is built from 11 residues. CDR3 DNA sequence: TGTGCCAGCAGGGAGCTCTATGGCTACACCTTC. Translated: CASRELYGYTF.

This clonotype occurred many times. The rearrangement uses TRBV28 and TRBJ2-2; D is unresolved. The CDR3 runs 14 residues. CDR1 MDHEN and CDR2 SYDVKM come from the germline V gene. The ends were cut back, 1 base at V and 2 bases at J, with 5 bases in the middle. The CDR3 coding sequence is TGTGCCAGCAGTTTATACAGAAACACCGGGGAGCTGTTTTTT. The encoded protein is CASSLYRNTGELFF.

The rearrangement joins TRBV6-5 to TRBJ2-5, with a weak D call TRBD2 (5 bases). The germline V gene encodes CDR1 MNHEY and CDR2 SVGAGI. The CDR3 extends over 15 amino acids. V lost 0 bases, J lost 1 base, and 9 bases lay in between. The CDR3 region is CASSYSTRSQETQYF. The CDR3 DNA reads as TGTGCCAGCAGTTACTCTACTAGGAGCCAAGAGACCCAGTACTTC.

This clonotype was counted a few times. V usage is TRBV27 and J usage is TRBJ2-5, with 7 bases aligning to TRBD2. After removal of 5 bases from V and 5 bases from J, the junction contained 5 bases not matched to a gene. From germline, CDR1 is MNHEY and CDR2 SMNVEV (reference sequence). The CDR3 is 13 residues long. CDR3 amino acids: CASSTLGGETQYF. CDR3 bases: TGTGCCAGCAGTACCCTGGGAGGGGAGACCCAGTACTTC.